The clone carrying this T cell receptor beta chain was picked up one time. Data came from immunoSEQ multiplex PCR; TCRdb stores just in-frame clones and leaves some out. The data contain around 50,000 clones, around 90% of them seen just once; the ten biggest clones take up 0.2%. This record comes from a study of T cell changes during pregnancy in multiple sclerosis. With V trimmed by 7 bases and J by 6 bases, 14 bases remained unmatched. There are 16 residues in the CDR3. The V gene's germline CDR1 is MDHEN and CDR2 SYDVKM. The sequence derives from a female donor with multiple sclerosis, enrolled in a pregnancy study. V and J are TRBV28 and TRBJ2-1, with 8 bases matching TRBD2. Sequencing used CD4+ T cells from peripheral blood mononuclear cells, obtained in the second trimester of pregnancy. This CDR3 reads CASTVSGAGVGNEQFF. Here the CDR3 DNA reads TGTGCCAGCACCGTTTCAGGAGCGGGAGTGGGCAATGAGCAGTTCTTC. Full variable domain (outside the CDR3, taken from reference TRBV28 and TRBJ2-1): DVKVTQSSRYLVKRTGEKVFLECVQDMDHENMFWYRQDPGLGLRLIYFSYDVKMKEKGDIPEGYSVSREKKERFSLILESASTNQTSMYLCASTVSGAGVGNEQFFGPGTRLTVL.